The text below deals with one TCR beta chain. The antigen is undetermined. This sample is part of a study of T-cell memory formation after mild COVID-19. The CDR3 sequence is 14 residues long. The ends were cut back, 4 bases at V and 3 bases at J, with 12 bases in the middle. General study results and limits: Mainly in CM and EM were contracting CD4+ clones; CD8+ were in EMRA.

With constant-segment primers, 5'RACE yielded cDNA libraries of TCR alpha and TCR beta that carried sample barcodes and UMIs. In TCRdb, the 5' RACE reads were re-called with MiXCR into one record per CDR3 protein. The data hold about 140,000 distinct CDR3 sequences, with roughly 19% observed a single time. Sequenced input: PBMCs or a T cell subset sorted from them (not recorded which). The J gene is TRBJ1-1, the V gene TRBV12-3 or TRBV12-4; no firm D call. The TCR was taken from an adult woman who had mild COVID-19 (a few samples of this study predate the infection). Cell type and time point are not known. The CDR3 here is CASSSLRTHTEAFF. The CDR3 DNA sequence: TGTGCCAGCAGTTCGCTGCGGACCCACACTGAAGCTTTCTTT.